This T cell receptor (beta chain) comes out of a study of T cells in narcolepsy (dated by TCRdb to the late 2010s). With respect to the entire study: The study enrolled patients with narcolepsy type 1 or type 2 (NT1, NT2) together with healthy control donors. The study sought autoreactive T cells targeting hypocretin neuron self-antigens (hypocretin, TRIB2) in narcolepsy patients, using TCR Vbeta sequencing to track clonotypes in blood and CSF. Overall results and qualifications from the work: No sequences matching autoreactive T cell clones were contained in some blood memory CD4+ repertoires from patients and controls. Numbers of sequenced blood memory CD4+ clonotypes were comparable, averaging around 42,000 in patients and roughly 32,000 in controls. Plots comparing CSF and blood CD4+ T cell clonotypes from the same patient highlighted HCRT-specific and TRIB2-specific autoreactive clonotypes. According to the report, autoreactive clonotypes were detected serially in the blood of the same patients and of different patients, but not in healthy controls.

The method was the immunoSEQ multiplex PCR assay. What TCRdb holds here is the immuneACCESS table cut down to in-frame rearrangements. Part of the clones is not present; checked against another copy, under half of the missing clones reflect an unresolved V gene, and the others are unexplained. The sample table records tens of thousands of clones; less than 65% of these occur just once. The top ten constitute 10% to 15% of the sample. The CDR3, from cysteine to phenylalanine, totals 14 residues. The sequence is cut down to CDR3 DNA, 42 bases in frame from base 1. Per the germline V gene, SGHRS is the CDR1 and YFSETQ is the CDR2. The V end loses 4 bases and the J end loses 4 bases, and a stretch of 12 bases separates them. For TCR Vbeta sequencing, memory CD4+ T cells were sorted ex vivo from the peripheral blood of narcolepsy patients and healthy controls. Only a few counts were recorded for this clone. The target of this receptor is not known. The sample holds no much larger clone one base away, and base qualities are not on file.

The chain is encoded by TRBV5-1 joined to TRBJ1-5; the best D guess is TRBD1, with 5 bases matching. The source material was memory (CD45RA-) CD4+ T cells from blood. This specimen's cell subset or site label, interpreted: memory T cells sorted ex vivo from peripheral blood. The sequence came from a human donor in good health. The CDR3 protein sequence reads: CASSPTGPNQPQHF. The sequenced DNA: TGCGCCAGCAGCCCTACAGGACCAAATCAGCCCCAGCATTTT.